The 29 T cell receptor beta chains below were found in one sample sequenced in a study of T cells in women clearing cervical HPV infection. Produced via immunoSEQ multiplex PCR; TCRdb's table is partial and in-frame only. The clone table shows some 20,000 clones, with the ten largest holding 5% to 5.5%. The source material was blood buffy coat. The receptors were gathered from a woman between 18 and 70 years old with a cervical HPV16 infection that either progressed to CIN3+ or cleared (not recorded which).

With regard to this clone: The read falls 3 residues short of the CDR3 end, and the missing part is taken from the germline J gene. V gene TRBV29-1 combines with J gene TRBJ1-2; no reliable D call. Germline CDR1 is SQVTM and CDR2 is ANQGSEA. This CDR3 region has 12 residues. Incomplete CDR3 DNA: TGCAGCGTTGAATGGAGGGCAGGAGGC. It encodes CSVEWRAGG. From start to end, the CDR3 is CSVEWRAGGYTF.

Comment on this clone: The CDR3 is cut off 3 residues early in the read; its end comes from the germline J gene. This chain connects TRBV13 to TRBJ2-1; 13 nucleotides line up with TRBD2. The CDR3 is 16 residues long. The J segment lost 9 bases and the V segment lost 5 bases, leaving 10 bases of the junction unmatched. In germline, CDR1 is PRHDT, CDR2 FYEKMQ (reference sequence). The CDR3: CASSNPPGLAGIEQFF. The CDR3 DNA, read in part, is TGTGCCAGCAGCAACCCCCCGGGACTAGCGGGGATTGAG.

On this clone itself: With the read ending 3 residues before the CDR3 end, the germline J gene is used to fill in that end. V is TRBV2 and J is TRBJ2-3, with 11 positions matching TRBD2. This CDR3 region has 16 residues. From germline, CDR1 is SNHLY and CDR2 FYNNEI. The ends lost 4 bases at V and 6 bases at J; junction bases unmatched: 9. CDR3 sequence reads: CASSVPLAGGRDTQYF. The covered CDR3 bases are TGTGCCAGCAGTGTCCCTCTAGCGGGGGGCCGGGATACG.

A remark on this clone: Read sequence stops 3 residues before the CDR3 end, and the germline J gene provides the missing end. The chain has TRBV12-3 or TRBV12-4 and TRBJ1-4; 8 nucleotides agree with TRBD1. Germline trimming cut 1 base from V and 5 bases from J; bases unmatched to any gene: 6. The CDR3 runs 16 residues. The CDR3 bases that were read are TGTGCCAGCAGTTTAGGACGGACAGGGCTAAATGAAAAA. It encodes CASSLGRTGLNEK. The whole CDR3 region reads CASSLGRTGLNEKLFF.

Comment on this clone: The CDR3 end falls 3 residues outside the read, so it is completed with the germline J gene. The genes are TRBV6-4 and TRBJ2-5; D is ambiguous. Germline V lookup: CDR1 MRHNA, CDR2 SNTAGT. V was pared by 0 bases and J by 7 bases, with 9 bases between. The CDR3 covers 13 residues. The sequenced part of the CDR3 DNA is TGTGCCAGCAGTGACTCGCAAAGGGCGACC. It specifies CASSDSQRAT. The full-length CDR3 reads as CASSDSQRATQYF.

The CDR3 loop is CASSLEASYDYTF. CDR3 bases read: TGTGCCAGCAGCTTAGAAGCCTCCTACGAC. V is TRBV7-2 and J is TRBJ1-2, with unresolved D. The read ends 3 residues early relative to the CDR3; the germline J gene fills the gap. Per the germline V gene, CDR1 is SGHTA and CDR2 is FQGNSA. The CDR3 consists of 13 residues.

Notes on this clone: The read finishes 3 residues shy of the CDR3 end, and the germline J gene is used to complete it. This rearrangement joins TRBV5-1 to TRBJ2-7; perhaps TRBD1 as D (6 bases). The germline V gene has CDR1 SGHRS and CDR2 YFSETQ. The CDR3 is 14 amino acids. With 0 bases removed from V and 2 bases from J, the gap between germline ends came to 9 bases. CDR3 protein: CASSLGGPPYEQYF. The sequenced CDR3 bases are TGCGCCAGCAGCTTGGGGGGGCCCCCCTACGAG.

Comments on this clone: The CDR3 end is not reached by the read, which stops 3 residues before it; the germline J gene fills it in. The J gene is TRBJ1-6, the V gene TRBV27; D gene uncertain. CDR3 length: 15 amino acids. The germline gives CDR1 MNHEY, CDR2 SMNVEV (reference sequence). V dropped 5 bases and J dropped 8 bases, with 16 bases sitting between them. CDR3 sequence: CASSPSVAGYSPLHF. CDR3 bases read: TGTGCCAGCAGTCCCTCAGTGGCGGGATATTCACCC.

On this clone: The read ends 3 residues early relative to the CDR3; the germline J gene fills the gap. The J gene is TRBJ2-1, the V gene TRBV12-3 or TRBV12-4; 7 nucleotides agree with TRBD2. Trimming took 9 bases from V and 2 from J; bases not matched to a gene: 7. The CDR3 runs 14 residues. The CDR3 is CASLPRGTYNEQFF. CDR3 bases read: TGTGCCAGTCTCCCGCGGGGGACCTACAATGAG.

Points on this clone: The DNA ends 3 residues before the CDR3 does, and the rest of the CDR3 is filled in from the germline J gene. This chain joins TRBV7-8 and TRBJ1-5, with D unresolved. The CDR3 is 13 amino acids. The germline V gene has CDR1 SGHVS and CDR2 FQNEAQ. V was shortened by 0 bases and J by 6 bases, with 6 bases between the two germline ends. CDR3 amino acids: CASSLAQGQPQHF. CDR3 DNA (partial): TGTGCCAGCAGCTTAGCCCAAGGTCAGCCC.

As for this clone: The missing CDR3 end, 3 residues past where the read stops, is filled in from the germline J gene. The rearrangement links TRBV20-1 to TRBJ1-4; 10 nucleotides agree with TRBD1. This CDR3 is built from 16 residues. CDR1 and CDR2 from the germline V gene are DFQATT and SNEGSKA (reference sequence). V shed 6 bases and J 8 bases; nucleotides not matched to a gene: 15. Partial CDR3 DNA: TGCAGTGCCGGACTGAAACGGGACAGGGGATGGGAAAAA. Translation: CSAGLKRDRGWEK. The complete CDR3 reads CSAGLKRDRGWEKLFF.

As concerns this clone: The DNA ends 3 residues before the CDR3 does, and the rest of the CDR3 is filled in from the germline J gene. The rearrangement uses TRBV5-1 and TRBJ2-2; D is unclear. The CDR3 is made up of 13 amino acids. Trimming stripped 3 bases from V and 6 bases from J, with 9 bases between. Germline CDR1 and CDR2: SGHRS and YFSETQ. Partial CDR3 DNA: TGCGCCAGCAGCTGGCCCCAAGCCGGGGAG. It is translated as CASSWPQAGE. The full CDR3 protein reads CASSWPQAGELFF.

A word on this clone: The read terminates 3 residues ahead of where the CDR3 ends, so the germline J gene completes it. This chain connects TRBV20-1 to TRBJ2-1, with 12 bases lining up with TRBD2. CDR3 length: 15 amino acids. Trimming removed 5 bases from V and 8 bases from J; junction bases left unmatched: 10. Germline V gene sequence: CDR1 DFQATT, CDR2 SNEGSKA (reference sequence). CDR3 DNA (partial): TGCAGTGCTCGAGGGCTAGCGGGGGGGCTTGATGAG. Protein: CSARGLAGGLDE. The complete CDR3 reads CSARGLAGGLDEQFF.

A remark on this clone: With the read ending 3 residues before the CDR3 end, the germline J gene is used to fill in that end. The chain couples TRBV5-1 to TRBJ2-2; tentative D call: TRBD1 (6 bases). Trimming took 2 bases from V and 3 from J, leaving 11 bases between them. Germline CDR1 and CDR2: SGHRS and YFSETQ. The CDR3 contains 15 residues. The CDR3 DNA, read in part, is TGCGCCAGCAGCTTTTATGGACAGCACACCGGGGAG. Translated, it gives CASSFYGQHTGE. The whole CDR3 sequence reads CASSFYGQHTGELFF.

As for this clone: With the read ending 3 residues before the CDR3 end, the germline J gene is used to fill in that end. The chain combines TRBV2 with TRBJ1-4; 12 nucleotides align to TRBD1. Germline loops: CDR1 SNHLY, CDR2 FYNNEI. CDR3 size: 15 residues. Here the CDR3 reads CASKGGQGADSPLFF. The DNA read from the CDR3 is TGTGCCAGCAAGGGGGGACAGGGGGCTGATTCACCA. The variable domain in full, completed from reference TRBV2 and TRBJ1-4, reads EPEVTQTPSHQVTQMGQEVILRCVPISNHLYFYWYRQILGQKVEFLVSFYNNEISEKSEIFDDQFSVERPDGSNFTLKIRSTKLEDSAMYFCASKGGQGADSPLFFGSGTQLSVL.

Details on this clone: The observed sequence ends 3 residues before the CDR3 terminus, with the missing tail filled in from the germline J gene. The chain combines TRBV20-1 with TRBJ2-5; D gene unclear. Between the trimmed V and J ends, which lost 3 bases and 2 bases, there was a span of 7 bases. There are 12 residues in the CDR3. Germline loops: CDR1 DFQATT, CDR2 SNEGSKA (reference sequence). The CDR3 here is CSASMTQETQYF. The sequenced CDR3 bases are TGCAGTGCTAGTATGACACAAGAGACC.

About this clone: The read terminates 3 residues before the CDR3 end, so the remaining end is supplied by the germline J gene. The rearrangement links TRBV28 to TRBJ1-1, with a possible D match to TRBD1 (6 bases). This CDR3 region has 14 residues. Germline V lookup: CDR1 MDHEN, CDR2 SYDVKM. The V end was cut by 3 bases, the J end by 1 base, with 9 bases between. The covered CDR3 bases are TGTGCCAGCAGTTTTCGGGGGGCGAACACTGAA. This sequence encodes CASSFRGANTE. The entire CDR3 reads CASSFRGANTEAFF.

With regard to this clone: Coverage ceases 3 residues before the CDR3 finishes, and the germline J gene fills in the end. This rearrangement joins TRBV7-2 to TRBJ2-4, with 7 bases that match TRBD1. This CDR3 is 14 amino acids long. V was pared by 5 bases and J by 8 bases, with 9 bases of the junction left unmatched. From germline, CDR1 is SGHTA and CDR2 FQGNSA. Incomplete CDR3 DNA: TGTGCCAGCAGCGTTGGGACAGAGGGGGACATT. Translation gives CASSVGTEGDI. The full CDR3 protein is CASSVGTEGDIQYF. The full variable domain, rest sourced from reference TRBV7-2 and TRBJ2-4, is GAGVSQSPSNKVTEKGKDVELRCDPISGHTALYWYRQSLGQGLEFLIYFQGNSAPDKSGLPSDRFSAERTGGSVSTLTIQRTQQEDSAVYLCASSVGTEGDIQYFGAGTRLSVL.

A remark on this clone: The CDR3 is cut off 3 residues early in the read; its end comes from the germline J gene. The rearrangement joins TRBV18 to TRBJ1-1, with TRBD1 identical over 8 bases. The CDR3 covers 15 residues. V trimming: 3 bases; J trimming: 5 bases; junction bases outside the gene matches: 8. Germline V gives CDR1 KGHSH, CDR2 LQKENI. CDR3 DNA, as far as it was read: TGTGCCAGCTCACCTGGACAGGGCAAAGGTACTGAA. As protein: CASSPGQGKGTE. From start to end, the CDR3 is CASSPGQGKGTEAFF.

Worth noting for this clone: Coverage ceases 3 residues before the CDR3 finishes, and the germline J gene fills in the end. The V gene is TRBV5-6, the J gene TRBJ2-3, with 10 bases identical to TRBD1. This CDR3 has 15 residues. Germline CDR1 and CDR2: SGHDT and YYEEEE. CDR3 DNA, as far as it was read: TGTGCCAGCAGCTTGAGGACAGGGGGGAATCAGCCG. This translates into CASSLRTGGNQP. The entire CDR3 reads CASSLRTGGNQPQYF.

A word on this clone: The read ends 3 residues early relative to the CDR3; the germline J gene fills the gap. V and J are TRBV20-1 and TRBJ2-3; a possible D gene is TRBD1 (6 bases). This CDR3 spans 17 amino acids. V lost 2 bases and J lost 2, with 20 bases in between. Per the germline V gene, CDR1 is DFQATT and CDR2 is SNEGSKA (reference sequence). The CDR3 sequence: CSARLLSGVRYTDTQYF. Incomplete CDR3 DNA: TGCAGTGCTAGACTACTATCAGGGGTCCGGTACACAGATACG.

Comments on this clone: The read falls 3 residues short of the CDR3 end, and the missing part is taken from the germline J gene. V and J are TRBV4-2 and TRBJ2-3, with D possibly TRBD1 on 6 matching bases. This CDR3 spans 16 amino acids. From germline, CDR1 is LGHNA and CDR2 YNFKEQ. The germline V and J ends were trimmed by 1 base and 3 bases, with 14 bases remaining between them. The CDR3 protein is CASSQVINRETDTQYF. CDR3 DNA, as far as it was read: TGTGCCAGCAGCCAAGTCATTAACAGGGAAACAGATACG.

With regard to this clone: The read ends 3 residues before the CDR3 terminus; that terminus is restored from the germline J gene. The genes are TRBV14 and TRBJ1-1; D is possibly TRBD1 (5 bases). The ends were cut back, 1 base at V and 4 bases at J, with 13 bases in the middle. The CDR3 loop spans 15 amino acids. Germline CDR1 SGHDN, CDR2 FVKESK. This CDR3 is CASSQGQWGGTEAFF. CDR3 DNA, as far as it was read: TGTGCCAGCAGCCAAGGACAGTGGGGCGGCACTGAA.

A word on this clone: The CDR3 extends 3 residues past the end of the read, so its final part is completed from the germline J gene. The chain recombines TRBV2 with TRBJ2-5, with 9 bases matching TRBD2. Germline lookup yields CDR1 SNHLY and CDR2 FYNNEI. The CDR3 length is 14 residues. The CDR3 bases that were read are TGTGCCAGCAGTGTAGCGGGGGACACAGATACC. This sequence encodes CASSVAGDTDT. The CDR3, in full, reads CASSVAGDTDTQYF.

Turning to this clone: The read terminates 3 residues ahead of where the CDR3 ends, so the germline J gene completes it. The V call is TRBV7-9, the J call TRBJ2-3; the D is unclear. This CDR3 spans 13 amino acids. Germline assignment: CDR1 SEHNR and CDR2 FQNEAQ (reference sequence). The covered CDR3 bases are TGTGCCAGCAGCTTGGTTGGCGGCAGATCG. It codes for CASSLVGGRS. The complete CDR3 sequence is CASSLVGGRSQYF.

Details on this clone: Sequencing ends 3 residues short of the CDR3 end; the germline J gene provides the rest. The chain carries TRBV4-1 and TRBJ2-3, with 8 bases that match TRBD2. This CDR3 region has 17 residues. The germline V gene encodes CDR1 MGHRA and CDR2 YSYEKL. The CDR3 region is CASSQELVSGAQETQYF. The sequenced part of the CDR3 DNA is TGCGCCAGCAGCCAAGAATTGGTTAGCGGGGCCCAAGAGACG.

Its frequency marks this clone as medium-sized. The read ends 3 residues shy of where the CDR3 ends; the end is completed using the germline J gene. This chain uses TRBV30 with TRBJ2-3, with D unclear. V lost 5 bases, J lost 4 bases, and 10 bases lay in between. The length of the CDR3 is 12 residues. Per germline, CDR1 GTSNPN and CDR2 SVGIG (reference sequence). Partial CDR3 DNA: TGTGCCTGGGGAAACAGTCCAGATACG. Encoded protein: CAWGNSPDT. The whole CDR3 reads CAWGNSPDTQYF.

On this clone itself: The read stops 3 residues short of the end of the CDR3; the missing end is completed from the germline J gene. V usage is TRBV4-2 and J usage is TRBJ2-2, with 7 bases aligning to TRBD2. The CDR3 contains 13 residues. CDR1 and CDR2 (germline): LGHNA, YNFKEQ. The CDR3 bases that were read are TGTGCCAGCAGCCAAGAACGGGGGGTGATG. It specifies CASSQERGVM. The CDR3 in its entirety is CASSQERGVMLFF.

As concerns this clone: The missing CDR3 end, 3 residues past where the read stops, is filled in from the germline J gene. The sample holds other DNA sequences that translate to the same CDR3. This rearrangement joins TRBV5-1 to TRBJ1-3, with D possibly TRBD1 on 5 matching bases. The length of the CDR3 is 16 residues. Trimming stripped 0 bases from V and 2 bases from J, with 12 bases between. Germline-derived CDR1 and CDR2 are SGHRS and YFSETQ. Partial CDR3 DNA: TGCGCCAGCAGCTTGGTGGGACTGCAAGCTGGAAACACC. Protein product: CASSLVGLQAGNT. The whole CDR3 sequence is CASSLVGLQAGNTIYF.